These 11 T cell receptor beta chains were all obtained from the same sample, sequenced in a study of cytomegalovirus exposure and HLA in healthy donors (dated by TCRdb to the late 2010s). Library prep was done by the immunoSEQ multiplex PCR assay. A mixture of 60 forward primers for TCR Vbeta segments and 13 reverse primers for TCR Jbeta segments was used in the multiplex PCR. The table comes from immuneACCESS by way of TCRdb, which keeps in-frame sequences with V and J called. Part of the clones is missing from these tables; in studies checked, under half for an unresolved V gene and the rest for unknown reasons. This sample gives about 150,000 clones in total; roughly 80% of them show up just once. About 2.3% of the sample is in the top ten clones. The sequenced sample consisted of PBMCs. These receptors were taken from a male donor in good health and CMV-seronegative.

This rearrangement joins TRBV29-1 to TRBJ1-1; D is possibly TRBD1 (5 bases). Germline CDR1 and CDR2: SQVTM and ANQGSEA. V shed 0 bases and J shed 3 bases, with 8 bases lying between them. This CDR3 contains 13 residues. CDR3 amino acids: CSVEEGGYTEAFF. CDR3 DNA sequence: TGCAGCGTTGAAGAGGGGGGGTACACTGAAGCTTTCTTT.

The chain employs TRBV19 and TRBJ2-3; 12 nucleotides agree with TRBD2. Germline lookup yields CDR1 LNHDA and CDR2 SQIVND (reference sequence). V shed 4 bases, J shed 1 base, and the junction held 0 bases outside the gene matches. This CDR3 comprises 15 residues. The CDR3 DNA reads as TGTGCCAGTAGTACTAGCGGGGGGGGCACAGATACGCAGTATTTT. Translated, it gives CASSTSGGGTDTQYF.

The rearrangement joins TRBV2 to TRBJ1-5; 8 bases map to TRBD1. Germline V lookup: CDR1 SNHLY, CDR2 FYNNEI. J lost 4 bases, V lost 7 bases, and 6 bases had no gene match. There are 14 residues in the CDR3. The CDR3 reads CASTSRDRNQPQHF. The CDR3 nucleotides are TGTGCCAGCACATCTCGGGACAGGAATCAGCCCCAGCATTTT.

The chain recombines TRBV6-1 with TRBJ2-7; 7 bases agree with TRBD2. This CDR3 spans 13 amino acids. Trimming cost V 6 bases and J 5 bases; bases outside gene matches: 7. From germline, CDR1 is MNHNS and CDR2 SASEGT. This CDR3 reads CASSLLGGNEQYF. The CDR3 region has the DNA TGTGCCAGCAGCTTACTGGGGGGGAACGAGCAGTACTTC.

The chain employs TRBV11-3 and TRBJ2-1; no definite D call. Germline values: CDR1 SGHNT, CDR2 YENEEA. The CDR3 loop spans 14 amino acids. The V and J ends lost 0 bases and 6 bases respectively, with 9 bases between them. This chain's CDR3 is CASSLDLHSNEQFF. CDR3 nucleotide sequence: TGTGCCAGCAGCTTAGATCTTCACTCCAATGAGCAGTTCTTC.

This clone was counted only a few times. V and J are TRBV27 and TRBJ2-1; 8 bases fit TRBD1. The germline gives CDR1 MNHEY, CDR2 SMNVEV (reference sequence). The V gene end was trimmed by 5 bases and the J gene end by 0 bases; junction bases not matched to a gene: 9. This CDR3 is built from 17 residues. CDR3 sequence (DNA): TGTGCCAGCAGTGGCGGGACAGGCCGAACCTCCTACAATGAGCAGTTCTTC. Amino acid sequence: CASSGGTGRTSYNEQFF.

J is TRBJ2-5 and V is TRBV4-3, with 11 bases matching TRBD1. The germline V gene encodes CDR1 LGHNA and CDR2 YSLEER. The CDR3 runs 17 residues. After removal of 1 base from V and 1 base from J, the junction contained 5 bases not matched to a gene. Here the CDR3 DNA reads TGCGCCAGCAGCCAAGGTAGAGGGACAGGGGGCCAAGAGACCCAGTACTTC. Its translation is CASSQGRGTGGQETQYF.

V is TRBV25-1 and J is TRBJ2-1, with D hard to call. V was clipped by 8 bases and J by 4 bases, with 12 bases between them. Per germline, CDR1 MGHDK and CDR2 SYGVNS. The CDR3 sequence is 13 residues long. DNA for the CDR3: TGTGCCAGCTCCCAACAATTTTACAATGAGCAGTTCTTC. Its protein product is CASSQQFYNEQFF.

CDR3: CAIAAGQGGDYYTF. CDR3 DNA: TGTGCCATAGCCGCGGGACAGGGAGGGGATTACTACACCTTC. This chain links TRBV10-3 with TRBJ1-2; 9 positions agree with TRBD1. Germline V lookup: CDR1 ENHRY, CDR2 SYGVKD. The CDR3 has 14 amino acids. V was clipped by 9 bases and J by 10 bases; unmatched bases: 15.

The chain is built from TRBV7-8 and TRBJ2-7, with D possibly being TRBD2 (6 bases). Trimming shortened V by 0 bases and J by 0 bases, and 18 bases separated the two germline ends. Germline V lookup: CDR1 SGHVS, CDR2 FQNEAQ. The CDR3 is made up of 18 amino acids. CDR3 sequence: CASSLAYGGRSTSYEQYF. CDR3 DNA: TGTGCCAGCAGCTTAGCCTACGGGGGTCGCAGTACCTCCTACGAGCAGTACTTC.

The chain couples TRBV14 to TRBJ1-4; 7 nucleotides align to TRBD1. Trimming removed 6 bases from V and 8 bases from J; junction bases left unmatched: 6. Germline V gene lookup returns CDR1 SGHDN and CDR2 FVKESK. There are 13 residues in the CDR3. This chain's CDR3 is CASSRQGGEKLFF. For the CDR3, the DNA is TGTGCCAGCAGTCGACAGGGTGGCGAAAAACTGTTTTTT.